One sample yielded the 16 T cell receptor beta chains listed below, sequenced in a study of blood T cell repertoires in COVID-19. This table comes from immunoSEQ multiplex PCR, and its TCRdb copy is limited to in-frame clones, with some not included. The sample lists roughly 220,000 clones, roughly 90% occurring once. Specimen: PBMCs or T cells enriched from blood (not recorded which). The receptors derive from a man aged 25-45 years who had been exposed to COVID-19.

The rearrangement links TRBV7-2 to TRBJ2-5; possible D gene TRBD2, 6 bases. V was pared by 4 bases and J by 6 bases, with 18 bases between. Germline-derived CDR1 and CDR2 are SGHTA and FQGNSA. This CDR3 has 15 residues. This CDR3 is CASSSNTAGSQTQYF. The CDR3 bases are TGTGCCAGCAGCTCGAATACAGCGGGTAGCCAGACCCAGTACTTC.

The rearrangement uses TRBV5-1 and TRBJ1-1, with 7 bases aligning to TRBD1. Trimming removed 1 base from V and 8 bases from J; junction bases left unmatched: 11. The CDR3 loop spans 15 amino acids. CDR1 is SGHRS, CDR2 YFSETQ, per germline. Here the CDR3 reads CASSLSVADRTEAFF. The CDR3 DNA follows: TGCGCCAGCAGCTTGTCCGTAGCGGACAGGACGGAAGCTTTCTTT.

CDR3 nucleotides: TGTGCCAGCAGCGCGCGACAGGGATTGGCTGGGAATTCACCCCTCCACTTT. Amino acids: CASSARQGLAGNSPLHF. The chain recombines TRBV9 with TRBJ1-6; 7 nucleotides agree with TRBD1. Germline CDR1 and CDR2: SGDLS and YYNGEE. CDR3 size: 17 residues. J lost 7 bases, V lost 3 bases, and 13 bases had no gene match.

With regard to this clone: Other DNA variants within this sample encode the same CDR3. V gene TRBV6-5 combines with J gene TRBJ1-2, with 7 bases that match TRBD1. V trimming: 2 bases; J trimming: 5 bases; junction bases outside the gene matches: 2. From germline, CDR1 is MNHEY and CDR2 SVGAGI. The CDR3 consists of 13 residues. CDR3 region: CASSYSRGYGYTF. CDR3 in DNA: TGTGCCAGCAGTTACAGCAGGGGGTATGGCTACACCTTC.

V usage is TRBV5-1 and J usage is TRBJ1-1, with D possibly being TRBD1 (5 bases). This CDR3 comprises 14 residues. The V and J ends lost 0 bases and 1 base respectively, with 7 bases between them. Looked up from germline, CDR1 is SGHRS and CDR2 is YFSETQ. The CDR3 here is CASSLDRPNTEAFF. Written as DNA, the CDR3 is TGCGCCAGCAGCTTGGACAGGCCGAACACTGAAGCTTTCTTT.

This rearrangement joins TRBV27 to TRBJ1-1; the D gene is possibly TRBD1 (5 bases). V lost 4 bases and J 4 bases, leaving 16 bases between the germline ends. Per the germline V gene, CDR1 is MNHEY and CDR2 is SMNVEV (reference sequence). The CDR3 spans 15 residues. Written as DNA, the CDR3 is TGTGCCAGCAGTTCTGCGACAGTTATGGGCACTGAAGCTTTCTTT. This translates into CASSSATVMGTEAFF.

The chain has TRBV19 and TRBJ1-1; TRBD1 aligns across 9 bases. Germline CDR1 is LNHDA and CDR2 is SQIVND (reference sequence). This CDR3 has 18 amino acids. Trimming took 2 bases from V and 0 from J; bases not matched to a gene: 10. CDR3: CASSISHRGHHLNTEAFF. DNA of the CDR3: TGTGCCAGTAGTATATCTCACAGGGGGCACCACCTGAACACTGAAGCTTTCTTT.

The chain links TRBV7-9 to TRBJ1-6, with TRBD1 matching 9 bases. J lost 8 bases, V lost 5 bases, and 7 bases had no gene match. Germline V gives CDR1 SEHNR, CDR2 FQNEAQ (reference sequence). This CDR3 comprises 15 residues. Written as DNA, the CDR3 is TGTGCCAGCAGCGACACAGGGGGCTTGGATTCACCCCTCCACTTT. Protein product: CASSDTGGLDSPLHF.

This chain connects TRBV6-6 to TRBJ2-7, with 8 bases fitting TRBD2. V lost 4 bases and J lost 0; bases outside the gene matches: 8. The CDR3 is 16 amino acids. Germline CDR1 and CDR2: MNHNY and SVGAGI (reference sequence). CDR3 DNA sequence: TGTGCCAGCAGTTTCCGACTAGCGAGGAGCTCCTACGAGCAGTACTTC. This sequence encodes CASSFRLARSSYEQYF.

The chain combines TRBV6-5 with TRBJ1-2, with D possibly being TRBD1 (6 bases). V gave up 0 bases and J gave up 5 bases, with 16 bases separating them. CDR1 is MNHEY, CDR2 SVGAGI, per germline. The CDR3 is 16 residues long. Here the CDR3 reads CASSYSATRTVYGYTF. The DNA of the CDR3 is TGTGCCAGCAGTTACTCTGCCACCAGGACAGTTTATGGCTACACCTTC.

This clone was seen only once. V usage is TRBV14 and J usage is TRBJ2-3; tentative D call: TRBD2 (5 bases). V lost 0 bases to trimming and J lost 5 bases, with 18 bases between them. The germline V gene has CDR1 SGHDN and CDR2 FVKESK. This CDR3 is built from 17 residues. Here the CDR3 reads CASSQEYGRLQKDTQYF. The CDR3 DNA reads TGTGCCAGCAGCCAAGAGTATGGGAGATTGCAGAAAGATACGCAGTATTTT.

The chain employs TRBV5-6 and TRBJ1-6, with D possibly TRBD1 on 6 matching bases. Trimming took off 4 bases at V and 13 bases at J, with 18 bases between the two ends. Per the germline V gene, CDR1 is SGHDT and CDR2 is YYEEEE. The CDR3 is 14 residues long. The CDR3 DNA reads as TGTGCCAGCAGCCCTCGTGGGACACACCCTCCCCTCCACTTT. Residues: CASSPRGTHPPLHF.

This clone has just a few counts. This chain connects TRBV6-5 to TRBJ2-3; 7 bases fit TRBD2. The CDR3 contains 14 residues. The V and J ends lost 9 bases and 1 base, in that order; junction bases with no gene match: 7. Germline V gene data show CDR1 as MNHEY and CDR2 as SVGAGI. CDR3 coding DNA: TGTGCCAGTAGACCCCGGGGGGGCACAGATACGCAGTATTTT. Translation gives CASRPRGGTDTQYF.

The rearrangement uses TRBV16 and TRBJ2-2, with D unclear. V shed 1 base and J shed 1 base, with 4 bases lying between them. The CDR3 loop spans 14 amino acids. CDR1 is KGHSY and CDR2 is FQNENV in the germline V gene. Here the CDR3 reads CASSQFQNTGELFF. The CDR3 DNA sequence: TGTGCCAGCAGCCAATTTCAGAACACCGGGGAGCTGTTTTTT.

This clone was picked up one time. This sequence joins TRBV15 and TRBJ1-6; D perhaps matches TRBD1 (6 bases). The CDR3 loop spans 13 amino acids. Germline V gene lookup returns CDR1 LNHNV and CDR2 YYDKDF (reference sequence). V was trimmed by 6 bases and J by 7 bases, leaving 10 bases between them. CDR3 protein: CATRTGFNSPLHF. Here the CDR3 DNA reads TGTGCCACCAGAACAGGGTTCAATTCACCCCTCCACTTT.

This sequence joins TRBV7-2 and TRBJ1-5, with unresolved D. CDR3 length equals 15 residues. Trimming stripped 5 bases from V and 6 bases from J, with 17 bases between. Germline V CDR1 and CDR2: SGHTA, FQGNSA. The CDR3 bases are TGTGCCAGCAGCCGTGACGGGAGTTGGGGTCAGCCCCAGCATTTT. Translating it yields CASSRDGSWGQPQHF.